This T cell receptor beta chain was observed in a study of blood T cell repertoires in COVID-19. Overall study: The United States, Italy and Spain supplied acute and convalescent COVID-19 samples. The cDNA or gDNA used as material had been derived from T cells, B-cell-depleted T cells, or PBMCs.

Germline-derived CDR1 and CDR2 are ENHRY and SYGVKD. The CDR3 totals 14 residues. After removal of 4 bases from V and 7 bases from J, the junction contained 9 bases not matched to a gene. As processed by the authors: It was from reference gene primer amplification that nucleated cell counts were estimated. The method was immunoSEQ multiplex PCR; TCRdb's version includes in-frame clones alone and lacks a portion of them. From that table come the V and J calls and clone size; the DNA was used to work out D and trimming. The table lists about 170,000 clones, just under 85% of them singletons. V usage is TRBV10-3 and J usage is TRBJ2-7; 8 bases are shared with TRBD2. The sequenced material came from peripheral blood. The TCR sequence derives from a middle-aged man who had recovered from COVID-19. DNA of the CDR3: TGTGCCATCAGTGGGGGACTAGAGGTTGGGGAGCAGTACTTC. This codes for CAISGGLEVGEQYF.